These 30 T cell receptor beta chains came from one sample sequenced in a study of cytomegalovirus exposure and HLA in healthy donors. Primers: 60 Vbeta forward and 13 Jbeta reverse. The table came from immunoSEQ multiplex PCR; TCRdb's copy has only in-frame clones and leaves some out. The sample holds 110,000 to 150,000 clones; about 76% are singletons and the top ten take 3.9%. The sequenced sample was PBMCs. The receptors were gathered from a male donor in good health and CMV-seronegative.

The CDR3 spells CASSRGLGTGTYEQYF. CDR3 coding DNA: TGTGCCAGTAGTAGGGGGTTAGGGACAGGGACCTACGAGCAGTACTTC. This chain connects TRBV19 to TRBJ2-7; the match to TRBD1 covers 9 bases. CDR1 is LNHDA, CDR2 SQIVND, per germline (reference sequence). V lost 4 bases, J lost 2 bases, and 9 bases stayed unmatched. CDR3 length equals 16 residues.

The CDR3, as DNA: TGTGCCACCACTAACCGGGACAGGACTTACGAGCAGTACTTC. It codes for CATTNRDRTYEQYF. The rearrangement links TRBV6-1 to TRBJ2-7; 8 bases fit TRBD1. With V trimmed by 10 bases and J by 4 bases, 12 bases remained unmatched. Looked up from germline, CDR1 is MNHNS and CDR2 is SASEGT. This CDR3 region has 14 residues.

The CDR3 DNA sequence: TGTGCCAGCAGCCAAGGACTAGGAAGTTACAATGAGCAGTTCTTC. It codes for CASSQGLGSYNEQFF. The chain uses TRBV5-5 and TRBJ2-1; 7 bases agree with TRBD2. Germline V gene data show CDR1 as SGHKS and CDR2 as YYEKEE (reference sequence). The CDR3 is 15 residues long. Trimming cost V 4 bases and J 4 bases; bases outside gene matches: 8.

The chain is built from TRBV6-5 and TRBJ1-1; D gene unclear. Germline V gives CDR1 MNHEY, CDR2 SVGAGI. The V end was cut by 0 bases, the J end by 3 bases, with 11 bases between. The CDR3 contains 15 residues. CDR3 loop: CASSYSEGTDTEAFF. In nucleotides, the CDR3 is TGTGCCAGCAGTTACTCGGAGGGCACGGACACTGAAGCTTTCTTT.

The chain carries TRBV5-5 and TRBJ1-1, with D possibly TRBD1 on 5 matching bases. Germline CDR1 and CDR2: SGHKS and YYEKEE (reference sequence). The CDR3 spans 14 residues. V lost 3 bases, J lost 1 base, and 10 bases lay in between. CDR3 sequence (DNA): TGTGCCAGCAGCTGGACAAGAGCGAACACTGAAGCTTTCTTT. Its translation: CASSWTRANTEAFF. The variable domain in full, with the rest retrieved from reference TRBV5-5 and TRBJ1-1, is DAGVTQSPTHLIKTRGQQVTLRCSPISGHKSVSWYQQVLGQGPQFIFQYYEKEERGRGNFPDRFSARQFPNYSSELNVNALLLGDSALYLCASSWTRANTEAFFGQGTRLTVV.

The chain couples TRBV6-1 to TRBJ1-5, with D possibly being TRBD1 (5 bases). Trimming stripped 6 bases from V and 5 bases from J, with 11 bases between. The germline gives CDR1 MNHNS, CDR2 SASEGT. The CDR3 spans 13 residues. CDR3 sequence (DNA): TGTGCCAGCAGCGACAGCTACCATCAGCCCCAGCATTTT. Translated, it gives CASSDSYHQPQHF.

This chain connects TRBV12-5 to TRBJ2-7, with D unresolved. This CDR3 is built from 11 residues. Germline V CDR1 and CDR2: LGHNT, FRNRAP. Trimming cost V 2 bases and J 6 bases, with 5 bases left between them. The CDR3 protein is CASGLHTEQYF. The CDR3 DNA reads as TGTGCTAGTGGTTTGCACACCGAGCAGTACTTC.

V is TRBV18 and J is TRBJ2-1; the match to TRBD2 covers 8 bases. Trimming at V came to 5 bases and at J to 0 bases, leaving 6 bases not matched to a gene. CDR3 size: 16 residues. Germline V CDR1 and CDR2: KGHSH, LQKENI. DNA of the CDR3: TGTGCCAGCTCAAAAACCGGGACTAGCTCCTACAATGAGCAGTTCTTC. It translates to CASSKTGTSSYNEQFF.

The rearrangement joins TRBV6-5 to TRBJ1-1; D call uncertain. Trimming shortened V by 5 bases and J by 0 bases, and 7 bases separated the two germline ends. The CDR3 is 13 residues long. Germline CDR1 MNHEY, CDR2 SVGAGI. The CDR3, as DNA: TGTGCCAGCAGTCCGAGGGTGAACACTGAAGCTTTCTTT. This gives the protein CASSPRVNTEAFF.

The gene calls are TRBV9 and TRBJ1-2; D ambiguous. Trimming took 3 bases from V and 6 from J, leaving 12 bases between them. Germline CDR1 reads SGDLS; CDR2 reads YYNGEE. The CDR3 has 13 residues. CDR3 residues: CASSAGPGDGYTF. CDR3 DNA: TGTGCCAGCAGCGCCGGCCCCGGGGATGGCTACACCTTC. The full variable domain, completed using reference TRBV9 and TRBJ1-2, is DSGVTQTPKHLITATGQRVTLRCSPRSGDLSVYWYQQSLDQGLQFLIQYYNGEERAKGNILERFSAQQFPDLHSELNLSSLELGDSALYFCASSAGPGDGYTFGSGTRLTVV.

The chain carries TRBV5-1 and TRBJ2-1; TRBD1 matches at 8 bases. The germline V gene encodes CDR1 SGHRS and CDR2 YFSETQ. CDR3 length: 16 residues. Trimming took 0 bases from V and 10 from J; bases not matched to a gene: 12. The CDR3 region has the DNA TGCGCCAGCAGCTTGGCCGCAGGGGGCGCCTCGGGGGAGCAGTTCTTC. Amino acid sequence: CASSLAAGGASGEQFF.

This chain connects TRBV4-2 to TRBJ1-6, with a weak D call TRBD1 (6 bases). CDR3 length: 15 residues. V dropped 4 bases and J dropped 5 bases, with 12 bases sitting between them. Germline V gene lookup returns CDR1 LGHNA and CDR2 YNFKEQ. The CDR3 protein is CASSPWAGDNSPLHF. CDR3 DNA: TGTGCCAGCAGCCCATGGGCAGGGGATAATTCACCCCTCCACTTT.

The chain uses TRBV2 and TRBJ2-5; 7 positions match TRBD2. The CDR3 consists of 16 residues. CDR1 and CDR2 (germline): SNHLY, FYNNEI. The junction had 14 bases not matched to a gene; V was cut back by 5 bases and J by 5 bases. The CDR3 spells CASSIFFGGTEETQYF. CDR3 nucleotide sequence: TGTGCCAGCAGTATTTTCTTCGGGGGGACCGAGGAGACCCAGTACTTC. The full variable domain, in which reference TRBV2 and TRBJ2-5 provide the parts outside the CDR3, is EPEVTQTPSHQVTQMGQEVILRCVPISNHLYFYWYRQILGQKVEFLVSFYNNEISEKSEIFDDQFSVERPDGSNFTLKIRSTKLEDSAMYFCASSIFFGGTEETQYFGPGTRLLVL.

This clone has a single count. The chain carries TRBV5-4 and TRBJ1-2, with D possibly matching TRBD1 (6 bases). CDR3 size: 15 residues. Germline V gene data show CDR1 as SGHNT and CDR2 as YYREEE (reference sequence). Between the trimmed V and J ends, which lost 2 bases and 7 bases, there was a span of 18 bases. CDR3 residues: CASSLFLGGGSGYTF. The DNA for the CDR3 is TGTGCCAGCAGCTTATTCCTAGGGGGGGGATCTGGCTACACCTTC.

The chain has TRBV10-2 and TRBJ1-1, with D tentatively TRBD1 (6 bases). V lost 7 bases and J 5 bases, leaving 17 bases between the germline ends. The CDR3 runs to 14 residues. Germline-derived CDR1 and CDR2 are WSHSY and SAAADI. The CDR3 region is CASTRTNRETEAFF. As DNA, the CDR3 is TGCGCCAGCACACGGACAAACAGGGAAACTGAAGCTTTCTTT.

The chain has TRBV9 and TRBJ2-3, with a weak D call TRBD2 (6 bases). The CDR3 runs 15 residues. V was clipped by 3 bases and J by 7 bases, with 18 bases between them. The germline V gene has CDR1 SGDLS and CDR2 YYNGEE. This chain's CDR3 is CASSGGEGVTNTQYF. The DNA of the CDR3 is TGTGCCAGCAGCGGGGGGGAAGGTGTCACGAATACGCAGTATTTT.

The chain recombines TRBV9 with TRBJ2-5, with unresolved D. CDR3 length: 10 residues. Trimming took 0 bases from V and 12 from J, leaving 6 bases between them. Germline V lookup: CDR1 SGDLS, CDR2 YYNGEE. This CDR3 is CASSVVFKYF. DNA for the CDR3: TGTGCCAGCAGCGTAGTGTTTAAGTACTTC.

To note about this clone: At one end the junction does not follow the germline gene, possibly because of a read error. This rearrangement joins TRBV14 to TRBJ2-5, with 11 positions matching TRBD2. The CDR3 runs 17 residues. Germline CDR1 is SGHDN and CDR2 is FVKESK. CDR3 in DNA: TGTGCCAGCAGCCTAAGTCGCACTAGCGGGGGTCAAGGGACCCAGTACTTC. Protein: CASSLSRTSGGQGTQYF.

V usage is TRBV6-5 and J usage is TRBJ2-5; 7 bases line up with TRBD1. Trimming at V came to 2 bases and at J to 5 bases, leaving 8 bases not matched to a gene. This CDR3 region has 15 residues. The germline gives CDR1 MNHEY, CDR2 SVGAGI. This chain's CDR3 is CASSYGRGQWETQYF. The CDR3, as DNA: TGTGCCAGCAGTTACGGCCGGGGACAGTGGGAGACCCAGTACTTC.

This clone has just a few counts. The CDR3 spells CASDNRGISGNYEQYF. Written as DNA, the CDR3 is TGCGCCAGCGACAACCGAGGGATTTCTGGGAACTACGAGCAGTACTTC. The rearrangement uses TRBV4-1 and TRBJ2-7; the D gene is possibly TRBD2 (5 bases). The CDR3 is 16 amino acids. Germline V gene lookup returns CDR1 MGHRA and CDR2 YSYEKL. Trimming took 8 bases from V and 3 from J, leaving 23 bases between them.

This chain links TRBV11-1 with TRBJ2-5; 8 bases agree with TRBD1. With the DNA end fitting TRBJ2-7 better, the J assignment may be wrong. Per the germline V gene, CDR1 is SGHAT and CDR2 is FQDESV (reference sequence). The CDR3 length is 12 residues. CDR3 in DNA: TGTGCCAGCAGCACAGACAGGGGCGAGCAGTACTTC. Its translation: CASSTDRGEQYF.

This clone was seen once. This chain joins TRBV29-1 and TRBJ2-7; weak D call: TRBD1 (6 bases). V lost 5 bases to trimming and J lost 3 bases, with 11 bases between them. This CDR3 is 12 amino acids long. Looked up from germline, CDR1 is SQVTM and CDR2 is ANQGSEA. The CDR3 coding sequence is TGCAGCGTTATGACAGGAATCTACGAGCAGTACTTC. Amino acids: CSVMTGIYEQYF.

This clone occurred once. The chain carries TRBV19 and TRBJ2-2; the match to TRBD2 covers 7 bases. Germline V gene data show CDR1 as LNHDA and CDR2 as SQIVND (reference sequence). This CDR3 contains 16 residues. The V and J ends lost 1 base and 5 bases, in that order; junction bases with no gene match: 7. CDR3 sequence (DNA): TGTGCCAGTAGTATAGTCGCGGGAGAACGTACCGGGGAGCTGTTTTTT. It specifies CASSIVAGERTGELFF.

The table lists this clone with a few counts. This chain uses TRBV27 with TRBJ2-7, with 11 bases matching TRBD2. The CDR3 consists of 16 residues. CDR1 and CDR2 (germline): MNHEY, SMNVEV (reference sequence). Germline trimming cut 2 bases from V and 2 bases from J; bases unmatched to any gene: 5. In DNA, the CDR3 is TGTGCCAGCAGTTTAATAACTAGCGGGGGCCCCTACGAGCAGTACTTC. Amino acids: CASSLITSGGPYEQYF.

CDR3 region: CASSAGASSYNEQFF. The DNA of the CDR3 is TGTGCCAGCAGCGCAGGGGCTAGCTCCTACAATGAGCAGTTCTTC. The chain carries TRBV27 and TRBJ2-1, with a tentative D call TRBD1 (6 bases). The germline CDR1 and CDR2 sequences are MNHEY and SMNVEV (reference sequence). The germline V and J ends were trimmed by 6 bases and 0 bases, with 12 bases remaining between them. The CDR3 is made up of 15 amino acids.

This clone was counted once. V usage is TRBV25-1 and J usage is TRBJ2-3, with D tentatively TRBD2 (5 bases). Germline-derived CDR1 and CDR2 are MGHDK and SYGVNS. V was cut by 5 bases and J by 1 base, with 7 bases left in between. The CDR3 extends over 13 amino acids. As DNA, the CDR3 is TGTGCCAGCAGTCCCGGGGGCACAGATACGCAGTATTTT. This gives the protein CASSPGGTDTQYF. The full variable domain, its missing parts supplied by reference TRBV25-1 and TRBJ2-3, is EADIYQTPRYLVIGTGKKITLECSQTMGHDKMYWYQQDPGMELHLIHYSYGVNSTEKGDLSSESTVSRIRTEHFPLTLESARPSHTSQYLCASSPGGTDTQYFGPGTRLTVL.

The sample holds one count of this clone. The chain combines TRBV5-6 with TRBJ2-5; 7 bases line up with TRBD1. The CDR3 spans 17 residues. Germline loops: CDR1 SGHDT, CDR2 YYEEEE. V was clipped by 1 base and J by 2 bases; unmatched bases: 11. CDR3 DNA: TGTGCCAGCAGCTTGAGGTCCGGGACAGTTATTCAAGAGACCCAGTACTTC. This gives the protein CASSLRSGTVIQETQYF.

The V and J genes are TRBV27 and TRBJ2-1; 8 bases match TRBD1. The CDR3 loop spans 14 amino acids. The V gene end was trimmed by 4 bases and the J gene end by 8 bases; junction bases not matched to a gene: 7. Germline V gene sequence: CDR1 MNHEY, CDR2 SMNVEV (reference sequence). CDR3 sequence: CASSSVNRGYEQFF. Here the CDR3 DNA reads TGTGCCAGCAGTTCGGTAAACAGGGGGTATGAGCAGTTCTTC.

The chain links TRBV6-4 to TRBJ2-7; 8 nucleotides agree with TRBD1. This CDR3 has 15 amino acids. The ends lost 6 bases at V and 2 bases at J; junction bases unmatched: 9. The V gene's germline CDR1 is MRHNA and CDR2 SNTAGT. The CDR3 bases are TGTGCCAGCAGACCAGGGACAGGTTGGACCTACGAGCAGTACTTC. Its protein is CASRPGTGWTYEQYF.

This chain connects TRBV30 to TRBJ2-7, with 8 bases that match TRBD2. V gave up 4 bases and J gave up 5 bases; unmatched junction bases: 10. The CDR3 totals 14 residues. Germline loops: CDR1 GTSNPN, CDR2 SVGIG (reference sequence). For the CDR3, the DNA is TGTGCCTGGAAGTTTACGGGAGGGCCTGACGAGCAGTACTTC. Its protein is CAWKFTGGPDEQYF.